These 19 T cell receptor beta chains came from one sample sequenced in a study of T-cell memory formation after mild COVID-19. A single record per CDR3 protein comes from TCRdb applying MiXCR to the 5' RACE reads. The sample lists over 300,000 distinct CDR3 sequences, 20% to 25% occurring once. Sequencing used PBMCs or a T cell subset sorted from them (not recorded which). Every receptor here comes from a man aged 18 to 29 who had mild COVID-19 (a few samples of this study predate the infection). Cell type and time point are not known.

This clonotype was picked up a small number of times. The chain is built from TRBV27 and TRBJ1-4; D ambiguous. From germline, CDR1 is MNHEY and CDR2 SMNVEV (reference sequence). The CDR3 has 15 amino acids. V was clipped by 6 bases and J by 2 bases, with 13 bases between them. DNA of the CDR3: TGTGCCAGCAGGGAGACCATGGGGACTAATGAAAAACTGTTTTTT. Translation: CASRETMGTNEKLFF.

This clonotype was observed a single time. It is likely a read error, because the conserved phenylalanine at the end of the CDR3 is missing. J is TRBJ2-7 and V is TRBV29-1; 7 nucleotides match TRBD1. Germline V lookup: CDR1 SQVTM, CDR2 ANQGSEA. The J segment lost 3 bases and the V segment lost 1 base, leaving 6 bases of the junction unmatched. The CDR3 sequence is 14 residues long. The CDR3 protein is CSVEAPGQYYEQYL. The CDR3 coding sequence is TGCAGCGTTGAAGCCCCGGGACAGTACTACGAGCAGTACTTA.

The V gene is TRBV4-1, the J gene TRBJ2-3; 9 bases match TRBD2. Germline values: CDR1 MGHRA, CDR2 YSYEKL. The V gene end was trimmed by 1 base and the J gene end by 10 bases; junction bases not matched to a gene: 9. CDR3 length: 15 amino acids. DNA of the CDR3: TGCGCCAGCAGCCAAGCAGCGGGGGGTAGGAGCGCGCAGTATTTT. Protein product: CASSQAAGGRSAQYF.

Here the CDR3 reads CASSQGDRGRTDTQYF. The CDR3 region has the DNA TGTGCCAGCAGCCAAGGGGACAGGGGGCGGACAGATACGCAGTATTTT. V and J are TRBV4-2 and TRBJ2-3; TRBD1 matches at 12 bases. The CDR3 has 16 amino acids. V dropped 1 base and J dropped 3; count of bases not matched to a gene: 2. Per germline, CDR1 LGHNA and CDR2 YNFKEQ.

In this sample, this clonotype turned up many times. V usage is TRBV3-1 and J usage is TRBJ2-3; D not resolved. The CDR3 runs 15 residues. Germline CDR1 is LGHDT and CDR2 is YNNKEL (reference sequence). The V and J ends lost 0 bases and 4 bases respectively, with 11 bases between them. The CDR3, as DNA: TGTGCCAGCAGCCAAGATCTGGCTAGGGCAGATACGCAGTATTTT. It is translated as CASSQDLARADTQYF.

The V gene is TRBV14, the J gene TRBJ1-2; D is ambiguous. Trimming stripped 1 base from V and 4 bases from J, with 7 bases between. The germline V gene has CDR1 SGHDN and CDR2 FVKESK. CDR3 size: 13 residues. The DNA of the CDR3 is TGTGCCAGCAGCCAAGGAATTATCTATGGCTACACCTTC. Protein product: CASSQGIIYGYTF. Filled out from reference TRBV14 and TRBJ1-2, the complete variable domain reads EAGVTQFPSHSVIEKGQTVTLRCDPISGHDNLYWYRRVMGKEIKFLLHFVKESKQDESGMPNNRFLAERTGGTYSTLKVQPAELEDSGVYFCASSQGIIYGYTFGSGTRLTVV.

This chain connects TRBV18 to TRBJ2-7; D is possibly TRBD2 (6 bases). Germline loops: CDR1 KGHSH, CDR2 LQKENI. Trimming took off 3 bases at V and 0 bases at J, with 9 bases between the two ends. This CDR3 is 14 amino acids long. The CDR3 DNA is TGTGCCAGCTCACCCTCCGGGAGCTCCTACGAGCAGTACGTC. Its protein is CASSPSGSSYEQYV.

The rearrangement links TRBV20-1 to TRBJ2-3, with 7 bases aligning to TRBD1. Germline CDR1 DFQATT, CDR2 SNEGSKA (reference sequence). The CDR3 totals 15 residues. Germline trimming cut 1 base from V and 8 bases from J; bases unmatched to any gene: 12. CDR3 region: CSARGTGTFIGTQYF. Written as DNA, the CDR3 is TGCAGTGCTAGAGGGACAGGAACCTTTATAGGTACGCAGTATTTT.

The CDR3, as DNA: TGTGCCAGCAGCAAAGCGCTGATGGGGACAGGTCCTACCCCCAGGTTCTACGAGCAGTACGTC. Its protein is CASSKALMGTGPTPRFYEQYV. The chain combines TRBV21-1 with TRBJ2-7; TRBD1, the table's D call, was not compared with the DNA. TRBV21-1 is classified as a pseudogene. The length of the CDR3 is 21 residues.

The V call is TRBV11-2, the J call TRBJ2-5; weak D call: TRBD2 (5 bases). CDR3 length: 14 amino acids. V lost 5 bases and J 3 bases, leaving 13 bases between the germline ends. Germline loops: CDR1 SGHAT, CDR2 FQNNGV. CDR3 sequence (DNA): TGTGCCAGCAGCAAGACGGGAAGTGAAGAGACCCAGTACTTC. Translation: CASSKTGSEETQYF.

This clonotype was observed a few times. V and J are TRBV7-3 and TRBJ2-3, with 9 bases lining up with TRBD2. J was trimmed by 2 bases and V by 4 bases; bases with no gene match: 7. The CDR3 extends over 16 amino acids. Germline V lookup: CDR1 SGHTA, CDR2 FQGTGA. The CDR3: CASSSAAGGITDTQYF. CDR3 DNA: TGTGCCAGCAGCTCCGCCGCGGGGGGGATCACAGATACGCAGTATTTT.

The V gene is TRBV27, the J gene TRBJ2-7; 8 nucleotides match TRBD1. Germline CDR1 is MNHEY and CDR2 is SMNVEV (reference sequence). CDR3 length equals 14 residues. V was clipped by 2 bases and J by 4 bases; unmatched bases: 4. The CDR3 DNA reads TGTGCCAGCAGTTTAGTAACAGGGGGATACGAGCAGTACTTC. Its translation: CASSLVTGGYEQYF.

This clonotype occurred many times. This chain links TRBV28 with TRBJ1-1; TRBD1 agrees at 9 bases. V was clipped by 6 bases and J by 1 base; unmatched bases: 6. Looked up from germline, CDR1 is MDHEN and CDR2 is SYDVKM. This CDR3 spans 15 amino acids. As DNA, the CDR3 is TGTGCCAGCAGATCACAGGGGGCGAGGAACACTGAAGCTTTCTTT. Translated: CASRSQGARNTEAFF.

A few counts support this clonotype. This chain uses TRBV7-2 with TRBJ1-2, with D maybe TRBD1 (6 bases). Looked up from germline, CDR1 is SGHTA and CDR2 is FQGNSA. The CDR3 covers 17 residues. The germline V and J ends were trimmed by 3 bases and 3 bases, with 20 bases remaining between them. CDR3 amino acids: CASSFSSGVSPYYGYTF. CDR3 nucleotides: TGTGCCAGCAGCTTTTCATCAGGGGTGAGCCCCTACTATGGCTACACCTTC.

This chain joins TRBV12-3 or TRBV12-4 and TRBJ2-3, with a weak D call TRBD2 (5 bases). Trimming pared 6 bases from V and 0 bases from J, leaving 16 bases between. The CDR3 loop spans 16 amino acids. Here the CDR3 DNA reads TGTGCCAGCAGAGAGACCTTGTGGACTAGCACAGATACGCAGTATTTT. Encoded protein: CASRETLWTSTDTQYF.

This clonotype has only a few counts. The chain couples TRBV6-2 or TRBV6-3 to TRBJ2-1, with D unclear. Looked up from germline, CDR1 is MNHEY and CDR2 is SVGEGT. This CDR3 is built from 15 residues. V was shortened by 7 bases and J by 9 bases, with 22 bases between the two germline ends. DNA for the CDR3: TGTGCCAGCACCTCGGTTGCCGGGTCAACAAGTGAGCAGTTCTTC. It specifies CASTSVAGSTSEQFF.

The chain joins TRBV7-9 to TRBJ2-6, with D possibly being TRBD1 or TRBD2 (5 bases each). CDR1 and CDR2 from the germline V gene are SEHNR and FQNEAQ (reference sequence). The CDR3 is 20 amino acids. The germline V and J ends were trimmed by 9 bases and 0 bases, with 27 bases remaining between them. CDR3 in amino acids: CASIYPRAGEPGSGANVLTF. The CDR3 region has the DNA TGTGCCAGTATTTATCCCAGGGCCGGGGAACCAGGCTCTGGGGCCAACGTCCTGACTTTC.

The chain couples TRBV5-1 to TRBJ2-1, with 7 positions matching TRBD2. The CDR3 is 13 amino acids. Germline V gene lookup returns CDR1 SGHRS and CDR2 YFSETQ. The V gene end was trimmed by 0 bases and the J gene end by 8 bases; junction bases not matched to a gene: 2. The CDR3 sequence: CASSLGAGDEQFF. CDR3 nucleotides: TGCGCCAGCAGCTTGGGTGCGGGGGATGAGCAGTTCTTC.

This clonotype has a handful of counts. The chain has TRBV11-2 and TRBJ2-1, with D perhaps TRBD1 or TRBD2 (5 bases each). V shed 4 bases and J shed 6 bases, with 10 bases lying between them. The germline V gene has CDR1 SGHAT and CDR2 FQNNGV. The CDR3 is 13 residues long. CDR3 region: CASSSGPLNEQFF. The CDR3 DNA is TGTGCCAGCAGCTCGGGACCACTCAATGAGCAGTTCTTC.